This T cell receptor beta chain derives from a study of technical replicates of blood from several donors. The CDR3 contains 12 residues. Trimming took 6 bases from V and 3 from J, leaving 9 bases between them. The V gene's germline CDR1 is MDHEN and CDR2 SYDVKM. Method: immunoSEQ multiplex PCR; TCRdb's copy keeps in-frame clones and lacks some. This table has about 13,000 clones, approximately 86% appearing once. This clone has only one observation. This clonotype originated in a human donor in good health. This sequence joins TRBV28 and TRBJ2-7, with D unresolved. Sequenced material: PBMCs. The CDR3 nucleotides are TGTGCCAGCAGACTACTGGACTACGAGCAGTACTTC. It translates to CASRLLDYEQYF. Full variable domain (remainder filled in from reference TRBV28 and TRBJ2-7): DVKVTQSSRYLVKRTGEKVFLECVQDMDHENMFWYRQDPGLGLRLIYFSYDVKMKEKGDIPEGYSVSREKKERFSLILESASTNQTSMYLCASRLLDYEQYFGPGTRLTVT.